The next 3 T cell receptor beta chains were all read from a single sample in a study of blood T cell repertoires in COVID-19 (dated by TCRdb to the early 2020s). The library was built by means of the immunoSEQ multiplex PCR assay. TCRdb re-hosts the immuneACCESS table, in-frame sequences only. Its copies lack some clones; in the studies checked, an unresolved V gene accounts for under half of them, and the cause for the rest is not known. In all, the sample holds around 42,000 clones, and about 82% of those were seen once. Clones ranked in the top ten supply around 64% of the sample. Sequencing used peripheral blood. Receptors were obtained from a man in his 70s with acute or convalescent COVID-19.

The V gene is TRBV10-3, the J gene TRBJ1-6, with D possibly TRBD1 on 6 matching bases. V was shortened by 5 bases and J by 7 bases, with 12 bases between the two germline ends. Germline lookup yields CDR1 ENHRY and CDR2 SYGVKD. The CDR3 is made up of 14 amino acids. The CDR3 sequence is CAISSGQTNSPLHF. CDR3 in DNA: TGTGCCATCAGTTCCGGACAGACAAATTCACCCCTCCACTTT.

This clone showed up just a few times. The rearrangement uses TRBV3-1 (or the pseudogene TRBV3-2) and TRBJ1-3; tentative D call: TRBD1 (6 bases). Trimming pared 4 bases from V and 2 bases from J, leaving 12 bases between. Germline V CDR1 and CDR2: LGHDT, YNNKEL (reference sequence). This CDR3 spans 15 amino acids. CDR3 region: CASSRNRVTGNTIYF. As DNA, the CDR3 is TGTGCCAGCAGCCGAAACAGGGTTACTGGAAACACCATATATTTT.

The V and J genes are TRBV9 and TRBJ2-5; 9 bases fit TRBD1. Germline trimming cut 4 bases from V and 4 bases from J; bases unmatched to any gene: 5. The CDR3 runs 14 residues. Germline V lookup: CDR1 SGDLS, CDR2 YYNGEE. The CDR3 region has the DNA TGTGCCAGCAGCAGACGGGACAGGGCAGAGACCCAGTACTTC. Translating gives CASSRRDRAETQYF.